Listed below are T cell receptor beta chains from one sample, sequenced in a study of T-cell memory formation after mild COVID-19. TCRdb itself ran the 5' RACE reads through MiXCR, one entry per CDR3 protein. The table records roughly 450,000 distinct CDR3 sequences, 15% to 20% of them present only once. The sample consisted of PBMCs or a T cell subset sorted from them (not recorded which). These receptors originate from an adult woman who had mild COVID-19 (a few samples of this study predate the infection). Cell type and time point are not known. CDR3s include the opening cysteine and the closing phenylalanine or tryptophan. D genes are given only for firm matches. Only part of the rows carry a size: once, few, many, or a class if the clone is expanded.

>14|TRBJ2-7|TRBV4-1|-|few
TGCGCCAGCAGCCTTGAGACTAACTACTACGAGCAGTACTTC
CASSLETNYYEQYF
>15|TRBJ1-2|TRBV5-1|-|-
TGCGCCAGCAGCTCGGACAGTGCCTTCAACTATGGCTACACCTTC
CASSSDSAFNYGYTF
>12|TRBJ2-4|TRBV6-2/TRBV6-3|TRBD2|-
TGTGCCGCCAGGGCGGGAGCTAGCATTCAGTACTTC
CAARAGASIQYF
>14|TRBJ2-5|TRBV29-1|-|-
TGCAGCGTTGAAGAGGCAGGGACCCAAGAGACCCAGTACTTC
CSVEEAGTQETQYF
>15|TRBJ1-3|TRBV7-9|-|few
TGTGCCAGCAGCACCCAAGAAACCTCTGGAAACACCATATATTTT
CASSTQETSGNTIYF
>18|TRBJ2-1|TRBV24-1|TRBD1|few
TGTGCCACCAGTGATCCAAGGACAGGGAGCCTTAATTACAATGAGCAGTTCTTC
CATSDPRTGSLNYNEQFF
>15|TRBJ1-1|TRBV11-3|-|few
TGTGCCAGCAGCCACCGGCGGGTGGGGAACACTGAAGCTTTCTTT
CASSHRRVGNTEAFF
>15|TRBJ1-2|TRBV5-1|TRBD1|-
TGCGCCAGCAGCCCGGTGACAGGGGTTAACTATGGCTACACCTTC
CASSPVTGVNYGYTF
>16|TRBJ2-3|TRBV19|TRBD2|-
TGTGCCAGTAGCAACCGTGGCGGGGGGGCCGGAGATACGCAGTATTTT
CASSNRGGGAGDTQYF
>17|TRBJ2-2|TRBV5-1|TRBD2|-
TGCGCCAGCAGCTTGGCTAGCGGGGGGGCCGACACCGGGGAGCTGTTTTTT
CASSLASGGADTGELFF
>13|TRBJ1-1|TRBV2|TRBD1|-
TGTGCCAGTAAAATCCAGGGGGACACTGAAGCTTTCTTT
CASKIQGDTEAFF
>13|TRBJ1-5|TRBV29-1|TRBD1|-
TGCAGCGTCGGGACAGGGGTTGATCAGCCCCAGCATTTT
CSVGTGVDQPQHF
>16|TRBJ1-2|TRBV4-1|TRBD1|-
TGCGCCAGCAGCCAAGCCCTAACAGGGGGCGACTATGGCTACACCTTC
CASSQALTGGDYGYTF
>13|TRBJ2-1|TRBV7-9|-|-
TGTGCCAGCAGCTTAATTCCCCACAATGAGCAGTTCTTC
CASSLIPHNEQFF
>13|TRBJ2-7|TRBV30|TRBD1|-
TGTGCCTGGAGTCAAGGACAGGGTTACGAGCAGTACTTC
CAWSQGQGYEQYF
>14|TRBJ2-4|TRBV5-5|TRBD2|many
TGTGCCAGCAGCCCCACTAGCGGGAAAAACATTCAGTACTTC
CASSPTSGKNIQYF
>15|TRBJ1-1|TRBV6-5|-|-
TGTGCCAGCAGTTACTCGCCGACTGGATGGGCTGAAGCTTTCTTT
CASSYSPTGWAEAFF
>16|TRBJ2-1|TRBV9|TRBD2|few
TGTGCCAGCAGCGTAGAAAGGCGGGAGCCCTACAATGAGCAGTTCTTC
CASSVERREPYNEQFF
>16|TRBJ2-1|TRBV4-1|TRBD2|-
TGCGCCAGCAGCCCCAACCTAGCGGTTCACAACAATGAGCAGTTCTTC
CASSPNLAVHNNEQFF
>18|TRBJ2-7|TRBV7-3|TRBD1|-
TGTGCCAGCAGCTTACCCGACAGGGTCTATGTTGTCTCCTACGAGCAGTACTTC
CASSLPDRVYVVSYEQYF
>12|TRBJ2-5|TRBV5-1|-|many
TGCGCCAGCACACAGCTGGGGGAGACCCAGTACTTC
CASTQLGETQYF
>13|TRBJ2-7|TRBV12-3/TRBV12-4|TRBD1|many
TGTGCCAGCAGCTTAGGGACAGGCTACGAGCAGTACTTC
CASSLGTGYEQYF
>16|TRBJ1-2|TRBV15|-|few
TGTGCCACCAGCAGTAGGCAACAGGTCTCCAACTATGGCTACACCTTC
CATSSRQQVSNYGYTF
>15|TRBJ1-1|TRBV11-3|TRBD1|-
TGTGCCAGCAGGCGGACAGGGGGGTCATACACTGAAGCTTTCTTT
CASRRTGGSYTEAFF
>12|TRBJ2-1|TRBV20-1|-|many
TGCAGTGCTAGAGGGCCCTCGGGCGAGCAGTTCTTC
CSARGPSGEQFF
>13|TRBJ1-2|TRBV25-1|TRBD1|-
TGTGCCAGCACCCGACAGGGGTCCTATGGCTACACCTTC
CASTRQGSYGYTF
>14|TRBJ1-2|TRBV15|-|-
TGTGCCACCAGCAGTAGCAGGGCAATCTATGGCTACACCTTC
CATSSSRAIYGYTF
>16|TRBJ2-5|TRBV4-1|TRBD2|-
TGCGCCAGCAGCCAAGACGGGACTAGCGACCAAGAGACCCAGTACTTC
CASSQDGTSDQETQYF
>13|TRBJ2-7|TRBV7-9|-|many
TGTGCCAGCAGCTTAGAGTCAACCTACGAGCAGTACTTC
CASSLESTYEQYF
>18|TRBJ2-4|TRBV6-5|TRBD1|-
TGTGCCAGCAGTTACTCGTCGGGACAGGGGTCGAGCAAAAACATTCAGTACTTC
CASSYSSGQGSSKNIQYF
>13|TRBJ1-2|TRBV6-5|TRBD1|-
TGTGCCAGCAGTTACAACAGGGGGCATGGCTACACCTTC
CASSYNRGHGYTF
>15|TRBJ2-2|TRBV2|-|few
TGTGCCAGCAGTGTTAACAGGCGAACGACCGGGGAGCTGTTTTTT
CASSVNRRTTGELFF
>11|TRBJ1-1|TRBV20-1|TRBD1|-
TGCAGTGTGTCGGGGACAGTCGATGCTTTCTTT
CSVSGTVDAFF
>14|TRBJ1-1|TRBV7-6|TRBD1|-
TGTGCCAGCAGCTCGGGACAGGGGTTCGCTGAAGCTTTCTTT
CASSSGQGFAEAFF
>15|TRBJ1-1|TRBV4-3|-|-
TGCGCCAGCAGCCAAGATCCTGGGAGTAACACTGAAGCTTTCTTT
CASSQDPGSNTEAFF
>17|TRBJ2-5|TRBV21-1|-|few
TGTGCCAGCAGCACACCACCGGGACAGGGGGTCGATGAGACCCAGTACTTC
CASSTPPGQGVDETQYF
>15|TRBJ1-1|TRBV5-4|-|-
TGTGCCAGCAGCTCTACAGCCACCATGACCACTGAAGCTTTCTTT
CASSSTATMTTEAFF
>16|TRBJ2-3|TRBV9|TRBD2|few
TGTGCCAGCAGCCCAAACCCAACTAGCGGCACAGATACGCAGTATTTT
CASSPNPTSGTDTQYF